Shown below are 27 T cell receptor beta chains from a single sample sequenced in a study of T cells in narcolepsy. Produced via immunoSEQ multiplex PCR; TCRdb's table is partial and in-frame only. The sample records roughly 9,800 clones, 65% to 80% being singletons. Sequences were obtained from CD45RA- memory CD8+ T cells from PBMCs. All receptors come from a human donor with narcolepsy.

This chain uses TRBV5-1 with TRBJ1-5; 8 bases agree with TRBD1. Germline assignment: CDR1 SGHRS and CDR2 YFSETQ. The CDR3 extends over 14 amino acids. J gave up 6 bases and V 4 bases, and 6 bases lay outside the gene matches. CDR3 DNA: TGCGCCAGCAGCCCCTGGACAGGGTTTCAGCCCCAGCATTTT. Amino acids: CASSPWTGFQPQHF. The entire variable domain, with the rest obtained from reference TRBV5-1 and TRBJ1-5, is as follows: KAGVTQTPRYLIKTRGQQVTLSCSPISGHRSVSWYQQTPGQGLQFLFEYFSETQRNKGNFPGRFSGRQFSNSRSEMNVSTLELGDSALYLCASSPWTGFQPQHFGDGTRLSIL.

CDR3 protein: CASSADRTDTQYF. The CDR3 coding sequence is TGTGCCAGCAGCGCCGATCGCACAGATACGCAGTATTTT. The rearrangement joins TRBV7-3 to TRBJ2-3; D is unresolved. The CDR3 runs 13 residues. The V gene's germline CDR1 is SGHTA and CDR2 FQGTGA. V was pared by 5 bases and J by 1 base, with 7 bases between.

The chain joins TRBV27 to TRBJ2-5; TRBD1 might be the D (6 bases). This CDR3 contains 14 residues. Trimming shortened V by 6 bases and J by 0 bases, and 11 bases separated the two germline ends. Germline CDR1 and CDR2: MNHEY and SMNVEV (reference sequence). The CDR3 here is CASSKDRNQETQYF. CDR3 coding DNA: TGTGCCAGCAGCAAAGACAGGAACCAAGAGACCCAGTACTTC.

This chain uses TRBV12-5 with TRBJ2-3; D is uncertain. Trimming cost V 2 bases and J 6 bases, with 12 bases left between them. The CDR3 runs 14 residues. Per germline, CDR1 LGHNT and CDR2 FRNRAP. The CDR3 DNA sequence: TGTGCTAGTGGTTTGCCACTGCAGTCCGATACGCAGTATTTT. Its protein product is CASGLPLQSDTQYF.

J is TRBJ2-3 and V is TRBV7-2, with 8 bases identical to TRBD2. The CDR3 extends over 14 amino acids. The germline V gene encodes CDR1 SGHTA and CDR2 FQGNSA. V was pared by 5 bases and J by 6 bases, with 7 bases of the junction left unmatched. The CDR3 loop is CASSPWTSFDTQYF. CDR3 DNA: TGTGCCAGCAGCCCATGGACTAGCTTCGATACGCAGTATTTT.

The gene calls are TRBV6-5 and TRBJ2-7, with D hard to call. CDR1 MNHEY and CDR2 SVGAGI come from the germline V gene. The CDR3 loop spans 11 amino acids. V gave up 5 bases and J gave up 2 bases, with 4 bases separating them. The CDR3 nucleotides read TGTGCCAGCAGTCCGGCCTACGAGCAGTACTTC. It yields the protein CASSPAYEQYF.

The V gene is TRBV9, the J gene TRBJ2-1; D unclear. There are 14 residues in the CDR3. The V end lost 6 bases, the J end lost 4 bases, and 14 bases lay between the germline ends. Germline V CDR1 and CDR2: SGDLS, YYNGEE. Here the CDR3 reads CASTRATLYNEQFF. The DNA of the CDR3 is TGTGCCAGCACAAGGGCTACCCTTTACAATGAGCAGTTCTTC.

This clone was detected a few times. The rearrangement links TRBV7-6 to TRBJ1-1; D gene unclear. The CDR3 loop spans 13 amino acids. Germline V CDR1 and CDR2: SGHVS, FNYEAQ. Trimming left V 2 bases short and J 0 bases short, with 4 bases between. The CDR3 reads CASSLSLNTEAFF. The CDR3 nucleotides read TGTGCCAGCAGCTTATCGTTGAACACTGAAGCTTTCTTT.

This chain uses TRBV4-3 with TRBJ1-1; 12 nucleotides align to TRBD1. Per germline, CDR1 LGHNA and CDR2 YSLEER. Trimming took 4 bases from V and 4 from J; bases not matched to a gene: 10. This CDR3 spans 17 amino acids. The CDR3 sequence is CASSPGTGGPLGTEAFF. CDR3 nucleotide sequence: TGCGCCAGCAGCCCCGGGACAGGGGGCCCGTTGGGCACTGAAGCTTTCTTT.

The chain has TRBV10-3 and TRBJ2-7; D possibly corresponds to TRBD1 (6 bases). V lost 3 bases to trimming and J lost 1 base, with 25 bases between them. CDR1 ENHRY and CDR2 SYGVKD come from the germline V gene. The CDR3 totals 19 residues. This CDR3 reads CAISDPTFNRATRSYEQYF. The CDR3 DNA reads TGTGCCATCAGTGACCCGACCTTCAACAGGGCCACCAGATCCTACGAGCAGTACTTC.

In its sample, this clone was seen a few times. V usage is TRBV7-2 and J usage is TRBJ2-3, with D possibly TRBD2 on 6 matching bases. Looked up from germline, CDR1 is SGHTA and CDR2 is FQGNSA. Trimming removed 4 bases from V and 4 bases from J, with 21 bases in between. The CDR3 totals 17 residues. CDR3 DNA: TGTGCCAGCAGCTATTCACTAGCCCCCGCCACCGCAGATACGCAGTATTTT. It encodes CASSYSLAPATADTQYF. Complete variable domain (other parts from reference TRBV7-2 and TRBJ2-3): GAGVSQSPSNKVTEKGKDVELRCDPISGHTALYWYRQSLGQGLEFLIYFQGNSAPDKSGLPSDRFSAERTGGSVSTLTIQRTQQEDSAVYLCASSYSLAPATADTQYFGPGTRLTVL.

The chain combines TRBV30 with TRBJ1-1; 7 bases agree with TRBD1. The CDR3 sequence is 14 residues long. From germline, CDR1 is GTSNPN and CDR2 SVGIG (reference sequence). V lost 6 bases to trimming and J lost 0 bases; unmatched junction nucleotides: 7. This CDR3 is CACDRAGLNTEAFF. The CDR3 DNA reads TGTGCCTGTGACAGGGCAGGGTTGAACACTGAAGCTTTCTTT.

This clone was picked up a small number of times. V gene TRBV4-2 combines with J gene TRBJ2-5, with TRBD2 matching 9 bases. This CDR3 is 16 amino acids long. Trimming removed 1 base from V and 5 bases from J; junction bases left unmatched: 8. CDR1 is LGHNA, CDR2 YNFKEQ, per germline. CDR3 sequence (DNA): TGTGCCAGCAGCCAAGCCGGGGCGGGGGGGCAGGAGACCCAGTACTTC. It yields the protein CASSQAGAGGQETQYF.

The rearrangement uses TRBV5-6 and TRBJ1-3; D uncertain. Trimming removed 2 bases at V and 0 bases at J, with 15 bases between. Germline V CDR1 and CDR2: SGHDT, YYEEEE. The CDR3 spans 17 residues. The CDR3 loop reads CASSFSGTHHSGNTIYF. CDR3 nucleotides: TGTGCCAGCAGCTTTAGCGGCACTCACCACTCTGGAAACACCATATATTTT.

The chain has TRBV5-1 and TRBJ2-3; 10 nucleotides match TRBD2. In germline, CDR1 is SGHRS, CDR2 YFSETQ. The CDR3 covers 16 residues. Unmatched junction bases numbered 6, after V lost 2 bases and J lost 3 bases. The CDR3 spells CASSLELAGLTDTQYF. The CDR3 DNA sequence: TGCGCCAGCAGCTTAGAACTAGCGGGGTTGACAGATACGCAGTATTTT.

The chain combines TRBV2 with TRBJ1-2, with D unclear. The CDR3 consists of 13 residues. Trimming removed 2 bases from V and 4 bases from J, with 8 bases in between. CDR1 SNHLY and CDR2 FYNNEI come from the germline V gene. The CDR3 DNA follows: TGTGCCAGCAGTGAAAGCCGCTTCTATGGCTACACCTTC. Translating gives CASSESRFYGYTF.

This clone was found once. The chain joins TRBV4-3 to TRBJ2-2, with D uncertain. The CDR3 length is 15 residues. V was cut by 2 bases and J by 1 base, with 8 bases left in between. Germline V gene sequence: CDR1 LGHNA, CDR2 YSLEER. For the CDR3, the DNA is TGCGCCAGCAGCCAATCGCCGGAGAACACCGGGGAGCTGTTTTTT. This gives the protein CASSQSPENTGELFF.

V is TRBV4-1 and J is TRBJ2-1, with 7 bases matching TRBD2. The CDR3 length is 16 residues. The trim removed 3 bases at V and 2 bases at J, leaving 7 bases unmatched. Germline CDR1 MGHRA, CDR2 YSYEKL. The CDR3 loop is CASSHDTSAPYNEQFF. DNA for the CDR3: TGCGCCAGCAGCCATGACACTAGCGCCCCCTACAATGAGCAGTTCTTC.

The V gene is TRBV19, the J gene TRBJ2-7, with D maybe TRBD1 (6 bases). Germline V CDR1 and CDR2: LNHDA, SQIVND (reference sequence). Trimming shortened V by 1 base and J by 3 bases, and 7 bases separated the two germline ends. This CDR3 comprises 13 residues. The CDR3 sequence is CASSIGGGYEQYF. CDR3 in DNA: TGTGCCAGTAGTATAGGAGGGGGCTACGAGCAGTACTTC.

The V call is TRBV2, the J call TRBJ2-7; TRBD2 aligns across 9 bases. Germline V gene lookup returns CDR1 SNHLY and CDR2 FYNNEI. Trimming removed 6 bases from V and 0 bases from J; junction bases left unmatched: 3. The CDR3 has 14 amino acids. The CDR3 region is CASSNSGSSYEQYF. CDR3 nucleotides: TGTGCCAGCAGCAATAGCGGGAGCTCCTACGAGCAGTACTTC.

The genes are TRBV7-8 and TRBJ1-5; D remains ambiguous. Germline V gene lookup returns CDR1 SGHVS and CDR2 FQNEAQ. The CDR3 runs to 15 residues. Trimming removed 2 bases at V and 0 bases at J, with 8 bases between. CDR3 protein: CASSLNQDSNQPQHF. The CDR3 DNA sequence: TGTGCCAGCAGCTTAAACCAGGATAGCAATCAGCCCCAGCATTTT.

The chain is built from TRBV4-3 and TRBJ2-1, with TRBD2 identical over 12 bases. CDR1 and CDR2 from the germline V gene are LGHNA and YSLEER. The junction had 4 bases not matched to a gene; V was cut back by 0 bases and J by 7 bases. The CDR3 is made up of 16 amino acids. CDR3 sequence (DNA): TGCGCCAGCAGCCAAGAGGCTAGCGGGGGGGGGAATGAGCAGTTCTTC. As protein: CASSQEASGGGNEQFF.

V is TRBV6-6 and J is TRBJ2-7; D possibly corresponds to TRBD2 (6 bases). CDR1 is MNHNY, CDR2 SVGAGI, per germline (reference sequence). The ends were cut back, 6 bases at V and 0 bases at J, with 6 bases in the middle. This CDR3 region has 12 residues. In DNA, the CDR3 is TGTGCCAGCAGGGAGGGCTCCTACGAGCAGTACTTC. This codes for CASREGSYEQYF.

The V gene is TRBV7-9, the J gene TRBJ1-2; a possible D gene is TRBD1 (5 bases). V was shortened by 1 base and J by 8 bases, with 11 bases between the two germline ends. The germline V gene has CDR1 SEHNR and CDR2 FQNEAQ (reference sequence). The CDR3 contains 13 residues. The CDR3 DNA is TGTGCCAGCAGCTTAGACGGCCAGGGAGGCTACACCTTC. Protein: CASSLDGQGGYTF.

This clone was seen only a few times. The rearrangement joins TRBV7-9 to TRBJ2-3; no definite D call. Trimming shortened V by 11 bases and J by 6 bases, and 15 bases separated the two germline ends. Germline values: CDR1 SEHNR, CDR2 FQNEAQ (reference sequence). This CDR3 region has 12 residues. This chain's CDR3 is CAGSELRDTQYF. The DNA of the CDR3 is TGTGCCGGATCAGAACTGAGGGATACGCAGTATTTT.

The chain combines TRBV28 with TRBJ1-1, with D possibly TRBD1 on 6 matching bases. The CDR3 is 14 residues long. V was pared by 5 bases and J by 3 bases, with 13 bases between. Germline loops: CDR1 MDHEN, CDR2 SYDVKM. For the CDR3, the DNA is TGTGCCAGCAGTCTCTACAGGGAATACACTGAAGCTTTCTTT. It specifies CASSLYREYTEAFF.

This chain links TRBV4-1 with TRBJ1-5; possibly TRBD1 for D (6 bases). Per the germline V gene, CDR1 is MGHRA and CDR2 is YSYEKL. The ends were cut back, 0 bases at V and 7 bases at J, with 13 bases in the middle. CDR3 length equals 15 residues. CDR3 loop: CASSQDRGAGQPQHF. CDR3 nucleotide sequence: TGCGCCAGCAGCCAAGATCGGGGGGCGGGCCAGCCCCAGCATTTT.